The next 9 T cell receptor beta chains were all read from a single sample in a study of shared clonotypes between healthy human individuals. Using immunoSEQ multiplex PCR, the repertoire was profiled, and TCRdb retains in-frame clones only, with some absent. Among roughly 1.4 million clones listed, just under 99% were seen once. Sample: naive CD4+ T cells sorted from blood. The subset was: CD45RA+ positively selected. The receptors here all came from a man aged 25 to 45 in good health.

This rearrangement joins TRBV6-1 to TRBJ1-4; 8 bases map to TRBD1. CDR3 length equals 14 residues. Looked up from germline, CDR1 is MNHNS and CDR2 is SASEGT. V shed 10 bases, J shed 7 bases, and the junction held 11 bases outside the gene matches. In DNA, the CDR3 is TGTGCCACCGGGGAGGGGACAGGAGCTGAAAAACTGTTTTTT. Residues: CATGEGTGAEKLFF.

The chain joins TRBV2 to TRBJ1-2; D remains ambiguous. V was shortened by 4 bases and J by 2 bases, with 2 bases between the two germline ends. CDR1 is SNHLY and CDR2 is FYNNEI in the germline V gene. This CDR3 comprises 11 residues. Here the CDR3 reads CASSGNYGYTF. CDR3 sequence (DNA): TGTGCCAGCAGTGGAAACTATGGCTACACCTTC.

The rearrangement joins TRBV6-1 to TRBJ2-3; D might be TRBD2 (6 bases). Looked up from germline, CDR1 is MNHNS and CDR2 is SASEGT. The CDR3 length is 16 residues. Trimming pared 0 bases from V and 0 bases from J, leaving 10 bases between. CDR3 nucleotides: TGTGCCAGCAGTGAAGCTGGAGGGGCTAGCACAGATACGCAGTATTTT. It specifies CASSEAGGASTDTQYF.

Turning to this clone: A read error may account for a junction end that differs from germline. The rearrangement joins TRBV6-6 to TRBJ2-1; TRBD2 aligns across 10 bases. CDR3 length: 12 amino acids. CDR1 MNHNY and CDR2 SVGAGI come from the germline V gene (reference sequence). CDR3 region: CASTTQLAGPVF. Written as DNA, the CDR3 is TGTGCCAGCACCACCCAACTAGCGGGGCCCGTCTTC.

Here the CDR3 reads CASSPRDGLPEQYF. CDR3 sequence (DNA): TGTGCCAGCTCACCCCGGGACGGACTTCCAGAGCAGTACTTC. The rearrangement joins TRBV18 to TRBJ2-7, with D perhaps matching TRBD1 or TRBD2 (5 bases each). Between the trimmed V and J ends, which lost 3 bases and 7 bases, there was a span of 16 bases. The CDR3 has 14 amino acids. Germline V CDR1 and CDR2: KGHSH, LQKENI.

This clone has only one observation. CDR3 DNA sequence: TGTGCCAGTCTTAATGAAAAACTGTTTTTT. Translated: CASLNEKLFF. The V and J genes are TRBV14 and TRBJ1-4; D is unresolved. The germline V and J ends were trimmed by 9 bases and 4 bases, with 3 bases remaining between them. CDR3 length equals 10 residues. Germline values: CDR1 SGHDN, CDR2 FVKESK.

The V and J genes are TRBV18 and TRBJ2-6; D is possibly TRBD1 or TRBD2 (5 bases each). Per germline, CDR1 KGHSH and CDR2 LQKENI. Trimming cost V 3 bases and J 0 bases, with 15 bases left between them. The CDR3 contains 18 residues. The CDR3 DNA is TGTGCCAGCTCACCGTTACCTCCCGGGACCTCTGGGGCCAACGTCCTGACTTTC. As protein: CASSPLPPGTSGANVLTF.

The chain joins TRBV25-1 to TRBJ2-7, with a weak D call TRBD2 (5 bases). The germline V gene has CDR1 MGHDK and CDR2 SYGVNS. The length of the CDR3 is 11 residues. Deletions cut 8 bases from V and 3 bases from J, with 8 bases between. CDR3 sequence reads: CASGGIYEQYF. CDR3 nucleotide sequence: TGTGCCAGCGGAGGTATCTACGAGCAGTACTTC.

The gene calls are TRBV11-1 and TRBJ1-2, with 9 bases that match TRBD1. Germline assignment: CDR1 SGHAT and CDR2 FQDESV (reference sequence). V shed 5 bases and J 2 bases; nucleotides not matched to a gene: 12. The length of the CDR3 is 17 residues. Here the CDR3 DNA reads TGTGCCAGCAGCGTAGGGACAGGGAGAACGGGAAACTATGGCTACACCTTC. As protein: CASSVGTGRTGNYGYTF.